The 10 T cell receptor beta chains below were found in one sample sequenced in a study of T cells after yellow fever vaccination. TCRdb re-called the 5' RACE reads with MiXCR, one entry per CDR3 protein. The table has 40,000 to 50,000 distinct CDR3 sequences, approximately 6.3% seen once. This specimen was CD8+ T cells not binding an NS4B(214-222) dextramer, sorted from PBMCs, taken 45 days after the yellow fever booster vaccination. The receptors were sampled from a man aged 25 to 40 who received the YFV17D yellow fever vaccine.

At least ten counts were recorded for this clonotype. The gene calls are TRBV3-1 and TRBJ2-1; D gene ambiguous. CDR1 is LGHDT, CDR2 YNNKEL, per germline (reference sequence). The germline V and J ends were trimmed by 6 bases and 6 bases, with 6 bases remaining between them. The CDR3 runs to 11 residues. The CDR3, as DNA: TGTGCCAGCAGGCTAGGCAATGAGCAGTTCTTC. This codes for CASRLGNEQFF.

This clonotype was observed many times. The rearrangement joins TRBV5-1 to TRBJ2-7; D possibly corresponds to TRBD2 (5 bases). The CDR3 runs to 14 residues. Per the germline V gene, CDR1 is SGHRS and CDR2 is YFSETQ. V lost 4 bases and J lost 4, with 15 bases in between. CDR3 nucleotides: TGCGCCAGCAGCCTGAGGGAGAAGAGATACGAGCAGTACTTC. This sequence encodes CASSLREKRYEQYF.

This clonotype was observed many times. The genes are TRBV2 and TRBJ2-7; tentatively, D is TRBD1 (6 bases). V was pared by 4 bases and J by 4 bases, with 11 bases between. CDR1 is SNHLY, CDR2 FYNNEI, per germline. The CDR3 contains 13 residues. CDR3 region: CASSVRQVYEQYF. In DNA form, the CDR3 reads TGTGCCAGCAGTGTAAGACAGGTTTACGAGCAGTACTTC.

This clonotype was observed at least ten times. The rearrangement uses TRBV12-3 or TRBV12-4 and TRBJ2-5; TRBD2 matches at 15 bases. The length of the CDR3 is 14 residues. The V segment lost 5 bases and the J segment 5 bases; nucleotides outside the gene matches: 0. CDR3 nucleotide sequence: TGTGCCAGCAGTGGGACTAGCGGGAGGGAGACCCAGTACTTC. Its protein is CASSGTSGRETQYF.

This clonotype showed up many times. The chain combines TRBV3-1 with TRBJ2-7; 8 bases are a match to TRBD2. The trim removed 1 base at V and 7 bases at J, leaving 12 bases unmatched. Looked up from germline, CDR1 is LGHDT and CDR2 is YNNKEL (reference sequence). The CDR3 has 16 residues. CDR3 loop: CASSQGRGGRSWEQYF. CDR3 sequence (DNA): TGTGCCAGCAGCCAAGGACGGGGCGGGAGGTCTTGGGAGCAGTACTTC.

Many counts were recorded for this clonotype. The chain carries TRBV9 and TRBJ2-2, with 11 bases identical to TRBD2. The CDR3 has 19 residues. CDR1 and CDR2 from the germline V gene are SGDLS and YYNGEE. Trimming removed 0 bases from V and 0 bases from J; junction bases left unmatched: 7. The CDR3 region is CASSVDLASGRTNTGELFF. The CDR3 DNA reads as TGTGCCAGCAGCGTAGATCTGGCTAGCGGGAGGACGAACACCGGGGAGCTGTTTTTT.

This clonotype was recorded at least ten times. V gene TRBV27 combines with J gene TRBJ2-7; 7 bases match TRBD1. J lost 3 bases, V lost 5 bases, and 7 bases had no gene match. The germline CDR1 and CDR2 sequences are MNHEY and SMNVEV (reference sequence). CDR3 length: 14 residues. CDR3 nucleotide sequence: TGTGCCAGCAGTCCGACGGGACAGCACTACGAGCAGTACTTC. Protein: CASSPTGQHYEQYF.

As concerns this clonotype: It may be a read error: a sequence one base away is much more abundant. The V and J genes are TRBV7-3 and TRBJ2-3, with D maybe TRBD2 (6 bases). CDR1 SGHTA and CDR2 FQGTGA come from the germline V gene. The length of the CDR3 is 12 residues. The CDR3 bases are TGTGCCAGCAGTGTCGGGAGTAATACGCACTATTTT. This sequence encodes CASSVGSNTHYF.

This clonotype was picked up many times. The CDR3 sequence: CASSRDYYSNQPQHF. The DNA for the CDR3 is TGTGCCAGCAGCCGCGATTATTATAGCAATCAGCCCCAGCATTTT. V is TRBV7-2 and J is TRBJ1-5; D not resolved. Germline V CDR1 and CDR2: SGHTA, FQGNSA. V was cut by 5 bases and J by 0 bases, with 11 bases left in between. This CDR3 is 15 amino acids long.

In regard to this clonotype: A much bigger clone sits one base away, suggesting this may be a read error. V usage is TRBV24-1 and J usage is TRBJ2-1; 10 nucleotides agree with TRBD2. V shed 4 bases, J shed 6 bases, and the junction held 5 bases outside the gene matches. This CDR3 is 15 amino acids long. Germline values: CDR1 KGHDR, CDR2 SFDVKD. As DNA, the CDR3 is TGTGCCACCAGTGAAAGGACTAGCGGATTCAATGAGCAGTTCTTC. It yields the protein CATSERTSGFNEQFF.